The 30 T cell receptor beta chains below all came from one sample that was sequenced in a study of T cell responses to AZD1222 COVID-19 vaccine. The method was immunoSEQ multiplex PCR; TCRdb's version includes in-frame clones alone and lacks a portion of them. The sample yields 150,000 to 200,000 clones, 80% to 95% seen once. Source: peripheral blood, taken 28 days after the second AZD1222 dose. These TCRs come from an adult who received the AZD1222 COVID-19 vaccine.

The chain is built from TRBV27 and TRBJ2-7; 16 bases are shared with TRBD2. The trim removed 4 bases at V and 7 bases at J, leaving 10 bases unmatched. CDR1 is MNHEY, CDR2 SMNVEV, per germline (reference sequence). The CDR3 has 17 residues. The CDR3 DNA reads TGTGCCAGCAGTTCCCCCGGGACTAGCGGGAGGGCCGGGGAGCAGTACTTC. This translates into CASSSPGTSGRAGEQYF.

The rearrangement joins TRBV24-1 to TRBJ1-2, with 7 bases that match TRBD1. From germline, CDR1 is KGHDR and CDR2 SFDVKD. The V and J ends lost 4 bases and 4 bases, in that order; junction bases with no gene match: 8. This CDR3 contains 15 residues. Here the CDR3 reads CATSEGQGVLYGYTF. CDR3 coding DNA: TGTGCCACCAGTGAGGGGCAGGGGGTTCTCTATGGCTACACCTTC.

The chain employs TRBV24-1 and TRBJ2-2; no clear D gene. Trimming took 3 bases from V and 3 from J, leaving 13 bases between them. The CDR3 runs 16 residues. Germline lookup yields CDR1 KGHDR and CDR2 SFDVKD. CDR3 region: CATSDVGIGHTGELFF. DNA of the CDR3: TGTGCCACCAGTGATGTAGGAATAGGGCACACCGGGGAGCTGTTTTTT.

The chain links TRBV2 to TRBJ1-6; D ambiguous. Trimming left V 6 bases short and J 5 bases short, with 8 bases between. CDR1 and CDR2 (germline): SNHLY, FYNNEI. The CDR3 loop spans 13 amino acids. The CDR3 reads CASRDHNNSPLHF. The CDR3 DNA follows: TGTGCCAGCAGGGATCACAATAATTCACCCCTCCACTTT.

This chain connects TRBV6-5 to TRBJ1-1; a weak D match, TRBD1 (5 bases). The CDR3 runs 14 residues. The germline V gene has CDR1 MNHEY and CDR2 SVGAGI. V was cut by 6 bases and J by 6 bases, with 17 bases left in between. The CDR3: CASSQRGLGAEAFF. The CDR3 DNA is TGTGCCAGCAGCCAGAGAGGATTGGGGGCTGAAGCTTTCTTT.

J is TRBJ2-1 and V is TRBV6-5; D may match TRBD1 or TRBD2 (5 bases each). The germline V gene encodes CDR1 MNHEY and CDR2 SVGAGI. V lost 9 bases and J 7 bases, leaving 16 bases between the germline ends. The CDR3 is 13 amino acids. The CDR3 here is CASRGGIGNEQFF. The CDR3 DNA is TGTGCCAGTCGTGGGGGAATCGGGAATGAGCAGTTCTTC.

This sequence joins TRBV27 and TRBJ1-2, with TRBD1 identical over 9 bases. V dropped 5 bases and J dropped 3; count of bases not matched to a gene: 4. The CDR3 contains 14 residues. Germline lookup yields CDR1 MNHEY and CDR2 SMNVEV (reference sequence). CDR3 nucleotide sequence: TGTGCCAGCAGTAGGGACAGGGAGTACTATGGCTACACCTTC. Protein sequence: CASSRDREYYGYTF.

This chain links TRBV27 with TRBJ1-1; the D is unclear. Germline V gene sequence: CDR1 MNHEY, CDR2 SMNVEV (reference sequence). This CDR3 has 13 residues. V lost 6 bases and J 1 base, leaving 9 bases between the germline ends. In DNA, the CDR3 is TGTGCCAGCAGGGTCCGGGAGAACACTGAAGCTTTCTTT. Its translation: CASRVRENTEAFF.

This sequence joins TRBV19 and TRBJ2-2; possibly TRBD1 for D (6 bases). V dropped 6 bases and J dropped 6 bases, with 17 bases sitting between them. Germline V CDR1 and CDR2: LNHDA, SQIVND (reference sequence). This CDR3 comprises 15 residues. For the CDR3, the DNA is TGTGCCAGTAGCGATACCGGGACAATTCCCGGGGAGCTGTTTTTT. Translated: CASSDTGTIPGELFF. The whole variable domain, filled in from reference TRBV19 and TRBJ2-2, reads DGGITQSPKYLFRKEGQNVTLSCEQNLNHDAMYWYRQDPGQGLRLIYYSQIVNDFQKGDIAEGYSVSREKKESFPLTVTSAQKNPTAFYLCASSDTGTIPGELFFGEGSRLTVL.

The rearrangement uses TRBV4-3 and TRBJ1-2; maybe TRBD1 (6 bases). The germline V and J ends were trimmed by 1 base and 2 bases, with 26 bases remaining between them. CDR3 length: 20 residues. The germline V gene has CDR1 LGHNA and CDR2 YSLEER. The CDR3 loop is CASSQGSLRGAHPKNYGYTF. Here the CDR3 DNA reads TGCGCCAGCAGCCAAGGAAGCCTGAGGGGGGCGCATCCCAAAAACTATGGCTACACCTTC.

CDR3 protein: CASSTRTSGGVTYEQYF. Written as DNA, the CDR3 is TGTGCCAGCAGCACCCGGACTAGCGGGGGGGTTACCTACGAGCAGTACTTC. V usage is TRBV7-9 and J usage is TRBJ2-7, with 15 bases that match TRBD2. V shed 5 bases and J 2 bases; nucleotides not matched to a gene: 7. This CDR3 comprises 17 residues. Germline CDR1 and CDR2: SEHNR and FQNEAQ (reference sequence).

The chain carries TRBV30 and TRBJ2-1; 12 nucleotides agree with TRBD2. Germline V CDR1 and CDR2: GTSNPN, SVGIG (reference sequence). This CDR3 has 13 amino acids. V shed 5 bases, J shed 9 bases, and the junction held 5 bases outside the gene matches. The CDR3 DNA reads TGTGCCTGGGCAGGACTAGCGGGGAGTGAGCAGTTCTTC. Protein sequence: CAWAGLAGSEQFF.

The rearrangement joins TRBV4-3 to TRBJ2-5, with TRBD1 as a possible D gene (5 bases). Germline CDR1 is LGHNA and CDR2 is YSLEER. Trimming took 0 bases from V and 7 from J, leaving 9 bases between them. The CDR3 has 13 amino acids. The CDR3 sequence: CASSQDQRGTQYF. CDR3 coding DNA: TGCGCCAGCAGCCAAGATCAAAGGGGGACCCAGTACTTC.

This clone was recorded once. The genes are TRBV28 and TRBJ1-2; D not certain. The V and J ends lost 1 base and 5 bases respectively, with 8 bases between them. The CDR3 extends over 13 amino acids. The V gene's germline CDR1 is MDHEN and CDR2 SYDVKM. The CDR3 spells CASSLSADYGYTF. DNA for the CDR3: TGTGCCAGCAGTTTATCGGCAGATTATGGCTACACCTTC.

The chain is built from TRBV19 and TRBJ1-5; D not resolved. CDR1 and CDR2 from the germline V gene are LNHDA and SQIVND (reference sequence). CDR3 length equals 15 residues. Trimming removed 6 bases from V and 1 base from J, with 13 bases in between. Written as DNA, the CDR3 is TGTGCCAGTAGAATGCAGTTGGGAAGCAATCAGCCCCAGCATTTT. As protein: CASRMQLGSNQPQHF. Variable domain in full (rest from reference TRBV19 and TRBJ1-5): DGGITQSPKYLFRKEGQNVTLSCEQNLNHDAMYWYRQDPGQGLRLIYYSQIVNDFQKGDIAEGYSVSREKKESFPLTVTSAQKNPTAFYLCASRMQLGSNQPQHFGDGTRLSIL.

The CDR3 DNA follows: TGCGCCAGCAGCTTCCGTCCAAGGGAAGGGAATGAAAAACTGTTTTTT. It yields the protein CASSFRPREGNEKLFF. The chain links TRBV5-1 to TRBJ1-4; D unresolved. V was shortened by 2 bases and J by 5 bases, with 16 bases between the two germline ends. This CDR3 contains 16 residues. CDR1 is SGHRS and CDR2 is YFSETQ in the germline V gene.

Details on this clone: Other DNA sequences from this sample encode an identical CDR3 as well. J is TRBJ1-1 and V is TRBV12-3 or TRBV12-4, with TRBD1 matching 8 bases. V trimming: 6 bases; J trimming: 3 bases; junction bases outside the gene matches: 3. This CDR3 is 13 amino acids long. The DNA of the CDR3 is TGTGCCAGCAGCCTGGACAGGGACACTGAAGCTTTCTTT. The encoded protein is CASSLDRDTEAFF.

This chain uses TRBV28 with TRBJ1-2, with D possibly TRBD1 on 5 matching bases. The germline V gene has CDR1 MDHEN and CDR2 SYDVKM. This CDR3 spans 15 amino acids. Trimming cost V 7 bases and J 5 bases, with 20 bases left between them. The CDR3 bases are TGTGCCAGCACTAGGGGTGGTCAAACCCGTTATGGCTACACCTTC. Protein product: CASTRGGQTRYGYTF.

J is TRBJ2-3 and V is TRBV5-4; the match to TRBD2 covers 11 bases. The germline V gene has CDR1 SGHNT and CDR2 YYREEE (reference sequence). This CDR3 has 15 amino acids. V lost 1 base to trimming and J lost 7 bases; unmatched junction nucleotides: 5. The CDR3 is CASSLPGLAENTQYF. The CDR3 DNA sequence: TGTGCCAGCAGCTTGCCGGGACTAGCGGAAAATACGCAGTATTTT.

This sequence joins TRBV30 and TRBJ1-5, with a possible D match to TRBD1 (6 bases). The CDR3 covers 16 residues. The V end lost 2 bases, the J end lost 0 bases, and 14 bases lay between the germline ends. Germline lookup yields CDR1 GTSNPN and CDR2 SVGIG (reference sequence). This chain's CDR3 is CAWSPARGHSNQPQHF. For the CDR3, the DNA is TGTGCCTGGAGTCCCGCAAGGGGACATAGCAATCAGCCCCAGCATTTT.

The chain carries TRBV28 and TRBJ1-2, with TRBD1 matching 11 bases. After removal of 9 bases from V and 2 bases from J, the junction contained 5 bases not matched to a gene. The V gene's germline CDR1 is MDHEN and CDR2 SYDVKM. The CDR3 runs 14 residues. The CDR3 loop reads CASRTGGANYGYTF. In DNA form, the CDR3 reads TGTGCCAGTAGGACAGGGGGCGCGAACTATGGCTACACCTTC.

This chain links TRBV19 with TRBJ1-2, with 8 nucleotides matching TRBD1. The V gene end was trimmed by 5 bases and the J gene end by 4 bases; junction bases not matched to a gene: 3. CDR1 LNHDA and CDR2 SQIVND come from the germline V gene (reference sequence). CDR3 size: 13 residues. The DNA for the CDR3 is TGTGCCAGTAGTGCGGGGACAGGCTATGGCTACACCTTC. Residues: CASSAGTGYGYTF.

V is TRBV2 and J is TRBJ2-2; 11 positions agree with TRBD2. The V segment lost 5 bases and the J segment 9 bases; nucleotides outside the gene matches: 11. The CDR3 loop spans 16 amino acids. The germline V gene encodes CDR1 SNHLY and CDR2 FYNNEI. The CDR3 nucleotides read TGTGCCAGCAGTCCGGGTCTAGCGGGGGGTCGGAGGGAGCTGTTTTTT. It is translated as CASSPGLAGGRRELFF.

V and J are TRBV7-2 and TRBJ2-7, with D uncertain. V dropped 3 bases and J dropped 2 bases, with 14 bases sitting between them. The CDR3 spans 15 residues. Germline CDR1 is SGHTA and CDR2 is FQGNSA. CDR3 bases: TGTGCCAGCAGCTTCGGATCTCTAAAGACCTACGAGCAGTACTTC. Protein: CASSFGSLKTYEQYF.

V usage is TRBV7-9 and J usage is TRBJ1-2, with 12 bases that match TRBD1. The CDR3 sequence is 14 residues long. The junction had 4 bases not matched to a gene; V was cut back by 4 bases and J by 7 bases. Germline CDR1 is SEHNR and CDR2 is FQNEAQ (reference sequence). The CDR3 is CASSWGQGALGYTF. The CDR3, as DNA: TGTGCCAGCAGCTGGGGACAGGGGGCGCTTGGCTACACCTTC. Looking up the rest from reference TRBV7-9 and TRBJ1-2 gives the full variable domain: DTGVSQNPRHKITKRGQNVTFRCDPISEHNRLYWYRQTLGQGPEFLTYFQNEAQLEKSRLLSDRFSAERPKGSFSTLEIQRTEQGDSAMYLCASSWGQGALGYTFGSGTRLTVV.

The rearrangement joins TRBV11-3 to TRBJ2-7; D is uncertain. This CDR3 comprises 14 residues. Germline-derived CDR1 and CDR2 are SGHNT and YENEEA. The V end lost 1 base, the J end lost 1 base, and 8 bases lay between the germline ends. In DNA, the CDR3 is TGTGCCAGCAGCTTAGCCGGAGCGTCCTACGAGCAGTACTTC. Translation gives CASSLAGASYEQYF.

This chain joins TRBV7-3 and TRBJ2-3, with 9 bases identical to TRBD1. J lost 0 bases, V lost 4 bases, and 5 bases had no gene match. Germline V CDR1 and CDR2: SGHTA, FQGTGA. This CDR3 spans 16 amino acids. CDR3 in amino acids: CASSSPTGGSTDTQYF. The DNA for the CDR3 is TGTGCCAGCAGCTCACCGACAGGGGGTAGCACAGATACGCAGTATTTT.

The CDR3 sequence: CASPGTRSYNEQFF. In DNA, the CDR3 is TGTGCCAGCCCCGGGACACGCTCCTACAATGAGCAGTTCTTC. The rearrangement links TRBV2 to TRBJ2-1; tentatively, D is TRBD1 (6 bases). The V gene lost 8 bases and the J gene lost 0 bases, with 11 bases spanning the gap. Germline values: CDR1 SNHLY, CDR2 FYNNEI. The CDR3 runs to 14 residues.

This chain connects TRBV5-4 to TRBJ2-1; D is undetermined. This CDR3 spans 15 amino acids. Per the germline V gene, CDR1 is SGHNT and CDR2 is YYREEE (reference sequence). V was cut by 0 bases and J by 1 base, with 8 bases left in between. CDR3 loop: CASSLDGLSYNEQFF. The CDR3 coding sequence is TGTGCCAGCAGCTTGGATGGTCTGTCCTACAATGAGCAGTTCTTC.

This clone turned up a few times. The V call is TRBV28, the J call TRBJ1-6; 7 bases are a match to TRBD1. Trimming cost V 5 bases and J 7 bases; bases outside gene matches: 8. The CDR3 length is 15 residues. Per the germline V gene, CDR1 is MDHEN and CDR2 is SYDVKM. CDR3 residues: CASSPHPGGNSPLHF. DNA for the CDR3: TGTGCCAGCAGTCCCCACCCAGGGGGAAATTCACCCCTCCACTTT. Based on the CDR3 plus reference TRBV28 and TRBJ1-6, the full variable domain is DVKVTQSSRYLVKRTGEKVFLECVQDMDHENMFWYRQDPGLGLRLIYFSYDVKMKEKGDIPEGYSVSREKKERFSLILESASTNQTSMYLCASSPHPGGNSPLHFGNGTRLTVT.